This note documents a single T cell receptor (beta chain) sequence. This table comes from immunoSEQ multiplex PCR, and its TCRdb copy is limited to in-frame clones, with some not included. The data contain more than 300,000 clones, approximately 89% of them singletons. The data were taken from a study of blood T cell repertoires in COVID-19. The CDR3 is made up of 15 amino acids. The V segment lost 1 base and the J segment 7 bases; nucleotides outside the gene matches: 7. Looked up from germline, CDR1 is SGHVS and CDR2 is FNYEAQ. The sample taken for sequencing was PBMCs or T cells enriched from blood (not recorded which). The origin of this receptor is a man in his forties or fifties in a cohort exposed to, infected with or recovered from COVID-19 (not recorded which). The chain recombines TRBV7-6 with TRBJ1-5, with 7 bases matching TRBD1. The CDR3 loop is CASSLGGRGQQPQHF. In DNA, the CDR3 is TGTGCCAGCAGCTTAGGGGGCAGGGGACAGCAGCCCCAGCATTTT.